The 18 T cell receptor beta chains below were found in one sample sequenced in a study of response to subunit inactivated influenza vaccine. TCRdb reprocessed the RT-PCR reads with MiXCR, giving one entry per CDR3 protein. The profile shows 650,000 or so distinct CDR3 sequences, 11% to 15% of them singletons. Sequencing used PBMCs from blood, obtained roughly 15 days before vaccination. The origin of the receptors is a man aged 50-59 years who received an inactivated influenza vaccine.

This clonotype appeared a few times. The genes are TRBV5-1 and TRBJ2-1; 10 nucleotides match TRBD2. The junction had 6 bases not matched to a gene; V was cut back by 3 bases and J by 6 bases. CDR1 is SGHRS, CDR2 YFSETQ, per germline. This CDR3 region has 15 residues. CDR3 DNA: TGCGCCAGCAGCTCGACAGCGGGAGGGTTCAATGAGCAGTTCTTC. This gives the protein CASSSTAGGFNEQFF.

This clonotype was counted a few times. V usage is TRBV14 and J usage is TRBJ2-2; D may be TRBD2 (6 bases). CDR3 size: 17 residues. Germline loops: CDR1 SGHDN, CDR2 FVKESK. Trimming cost V 0 bases and J 5 bases, with 16 bases left between them. The CDR3 sequence: CASSQDLEAGRTGELFF. CDR3 coding DNA: TGTGCCAGCAGCCAAGATCTCGAAGCGGGTCGGACCGGGGAGCTGTTTTTT.

This clonotype was observed many times. The chain has TRBV27 and TRBJ1-1; D gene unclear. This CDR3 has 16 amino acids. V was pared by 3 bases and J by 0 bases, with 14 bases between. Germline loops: CDR1 MNHEY, CDR2 SMNVEV (reference sequence). The CDR3 here is CASSLSRTHMNTEAFF. The DNA for the CDR3 is TGTGCCAGCAGTTTGAGCAGGACCCACATGAACACTGAAGCTTTCTTT.

This clonotype was detected only a few times. The rearrangement uses TRBV4-3 and TRBJ2-1; TRBD2 might be the D (6 bases). Trimming pared 0 bases from V and 4 bases from J, leaving 7 bases between. CDR3 length: 14 amino acids. In germline, CDR1 is LGHNA, CDR2 YSLEER. The CDR3 nucleotides read TGCGCCAGCAGCCAAGACGGGGGATACAATGAGCAGTTCTTC. This sequence encodes CASSQDGGYNEQFF.

This clonotype has just a few counts. The rearrangement uses TRBV12-3 or TRBV12-4 and TRBJ2-2, with 8 bases aligning to TRBD1. V lost 5 bases, J lost 0 bases, and 2 bases stayed unmatched. The CDR3 sequence is 15 residues long. CDR3 sequence reads: CASSRQGTNTGELFF. CDR3 coding DNA: TGTGCCAGCAGTAGACAGGGGACGAACACCGGGGAGCTGTTTTTT.

There are many counts of this clonotype. The V call is TRBV5-1, the J call TRBJ2-1; 9 nucleotides line up with TRBD2. CDR1 and CDR2 from the germline V gene are SGHRS and YFSETQ. The CDR3 is 16 residues long. V was clipped by 2 bases and J by 6 bases; unmatched bases: 9. CDR3 sequence reads: CASSFQAGGLGNEQFF. The CDR3 DNA sequence: TGCGCCAGCAGCTTTCAAGCGGGAGGTTTGGGCAATGAGCAGTTCTTC.

This clonotype has at least ten counts. This sequence joins TRBV29-1 and TRBJ2-2, with D uncertain. The V end lost 6 bases, the J end lost 3 bases, and 8 bases lay between the germline ends. Germline CDR1 SQVTM, CDR2 ANQGSEA. The CDR3 is 12 residues long. CDR3 residues: CSVRWDTGELFF. The CDR3 nucleotides are TGCAGCGTCCGATGGGACACCGGGGAGCTGTTTTTT.

Here the CDR3 reads CATSRDFLGVMNTEAFF. CDR3 nucleotide sequence: TGTGCCACCAGCAGAGATTTTTTGGGGGTCATGAACACTGAAGCTTTCTTT. This chain joins TRBV15 and TRBJ1-1; D is possibly TRBD1 (5 bases). CDR3 length: 17 residues. In germline, CDR1 is LNHNV, CDR2 YYDKDF (reference sequence). V dropped 0 bases and J dropped 0 bases, with 14 bases sitting between them.

The genes are TRBV19 and TRBJ1-5; D not certain. The CDR3 consists of 16 residues. Germline lookup yields CDR1 LNHDA and CDR2 SQIVND (reference sequence). The V end lost 1 base, the J end lost 0 bases, and 10 bases lay between the germline ends. CDR3 protein: CASSIGPDYSNQPQHF. In DNA, the CDR3 is TGTGCCAGTAGTATAGGGCCCGATTATAGCAATCAGCCCCAGCATTTT. Variable domain in full (rest from reference TRBV19 and TRBJ1-5): DGGITQSPKYLFRKEGQNVTLSCEQNLNHDAMYWYRQDPGQGLRLIYYSQIVNDFQKGDIAEGYSVSREKKESFPLTVTSAQKNPTAFYLCASSIGPDYSNQPQHFGDGTRLSIL.

The chain combines TRBV20-1 with TRBJ2-3; the D gene is possibly TRBD2 (6 bases). Germline loops: CDR1 DFQATT, CDR2 SNEGSKA (reference sequence). This CDR3 spans 15 amino acids. Trimming removed 6 bases at V and 4 bases at J, with 20 bases between. The CDR3 coding sequence is TGCAGTGCGTCGCAGGGACTTTCCCGGTCAGATACGCAGTATTTT. Encoded protein: CSASQGLSRSDTQYF.

This clonotype was picked up a small number of times. The chain employs TRBV10-3 and TRBJ2-3, with 8 bases matching TRBD2. The CDR3 has 15 amino acids. J was trimmed by 4 bases and V by 4 bases; bases with no gene match: 7. Germline CDR1 ENHRY, CDR2 SYGVKD. Written as DNA, the CDR3 is TGTGCCATCAGTGTTACCGGGAGGGCCCCAGATACGCAGTATTTT. Translated: CAISVTGRAPDTQYF.

There are a few counts of this clonotype. V is TRBV6-2 or TRBV6-3 and J is TRBJ2-7; D remains ambiguous. Germline CDR1 reads MNHEY; CDR2 reads SVGEGT. Trimming shortened V by 3 bases and J by 0 bases, and 6 bases separated the two germline ends. The CDR3 contains 13 residues. The CDR3 protein is CASSYHVSYEQYF. CDR3 coding DNA: TGTGCCAGCAGTTATCACGTCTCCTACGAGCAGTACTTC.

V usage is TRBV9 and J usage is TRBJ2-3, with 9 positions matching TRBD2. The CDR3 totals 16 residues. Looked up from germline, CDR1 is SGDLS and CDR2 is YYNGEE. V shed 0 bases and J 6 bases; nucleotides not matched to a gene: 8. The CDR3 DNA reads as TGTGCCAGCAGCGTAGATAGCGGGAGCCCCTCCGATACGCAGTATTTT. Amino acids: CASSVDSGSPSDTQYF.

CDR3 bases: TGTGCCAGCAGTCTCGGACTAGCGGGAGCATTCGGGGAGCTGTTTTTT. It translates to CASSLGLAGAFGELFF. The gene calls are TRBV12-3 or TRBV12-4 and TRBJ2-2, with 13 positions matching TRBD2. J gave up 7 bases and V 5 bases, and 7 bases lay outside the gene matches. The CDR3 totals 16 residues.

The table lists this clonotype with many counts. This sequence joins TRBV7-8 and TRBJ2-3; D not resolved. Trimming shortened V by 1 base and J by 8 bases, and 19 bases separated the two germline ends. The germline V gene has CDR1 SGHVS and CDR2 FQNEAQ. The CDR3 has 16 residues. The CDR3 sequence: CASSLGSLRSPGTQYF. In nucleotides, the CDR3 is TGTGCCAGCAGCTTAGGGTCCCTTAGGTCCCCTGGTACGCAGTATTTT.

V usage is TRBV28 and J usage is TRBJ1-2, with D uncertain. CDR3 length: 13 residues. The ends were cut back, 3 bases at V and 3 bases at J, with 8 bases in the middle. Germline lookup yields CDR1 MDHEN and CDR2 SYDVKM. CDR3: CASSFARYYGYTF. CDR3 nucleotides: TGTGCCAGCAGTTTCGCCAGGTACTATGGCTACACCTTC.

This clonotype has only a few counts. The chain is built from TRBV4-1 and TRBJ2-1; tentatively, D is TRBD1 (5 bases). The CDR3 sequence is 16 residues long. In germline, CDR1 is MGHRA, CDR2 YSYEKL. V lost 3 bases and J lost 3, with 15 bases in between. This chain's CDR3 is CASSQVQGGRYNEQFF. CDR3 coding DNA: TGCGCCAGCAGCCAGGTTCAGGGTGGCCGCTACAATGAGCAGTTCTTC.

This clonotype was counted a few times. This chain connects TRBV11-2 to TRBJ2-1; D is unresolved. This CDR3 spans 16 amino acids. The germline CDR1 and CDR2 sequences are SGHAT and FQNNGV. Between the trimmed V and J ends, which lost 5 bases and 7 bases, there was a span of 21 bases. For the CDR3, the DNA is TGTGCCAGCAGCCCGAACAGCGTCGAGGTCTTTAATGAGCAGTTCTTC. Translating it yields CASSPNSVEVFNEQFF.